This T cell receptor (beta chain) originates from a study of T cell responses to AZD1222 COVID-19 vaccine. Generated by immunoSEQ multiplex PCR, the TCRdb table keeps only in-frame clones and is missing some. The table shows 90,000 to 150,000 clones, with roughly 90% occurring only once. Overall study results and limits: In all cases, repertoires were sampled only after the peak T cell response. Baseline seropositivity occurred in only a handful of AZD1222 recipients. Mostly white British, mostly female donors; authors suggested clonal diversity may be underestimated. Nearly half of the spike-specific TCRs reportedly recognize variant regions that carry no mutations.

The CDR3 runs to 16 residues. The V and J ends lost 1 base and 4 bases respectively, with 16 bases between them. CDR1 and CDR2 from the germline V gene are SGHVS and FQNEAQ. This clone was counted a few times. Its cognate antigen is unknown. This receptor was obtained from an adult in good health. V and J are TRBV7-8 and TRBJ1-2; a weak D match, TRBD1 (6 bases). Sequences were derived from peripheral blood, sampled on day 0 of AZD1222 vaccination. Written as DNA, the CDR3 is TGTGCCAGCAGCTTAGGGGGACAACGACGCGGCTATGGCTACACCTTC. This sequence encodes CASSLGGQRRGYGYTF.